This T cell receptor beta chain originates from a study of human T cells and chemical hapten exposure (dated by TCRdb to the early 2020s). About the study as a whole: For sensitization, 2% DPC in acetone was applied to a roughly 2 cm by roughly 2 cm area of upper inner arm skin. Weekly therapeutic DPC doses were additionally applied to the scalp of patients throughout the approximately 24-week study period. Patch testing was performed on the upper back with Finn chambers containing 0.01% DPC, and the patch tests were scored after 6 days according to International Contact Dermatitis Research Group standards. Alopecia areata with under or over 50% scalp involvement, alopecia totalis and alopecia universalis were represented in the patient cohort, which was mostly female. Libraries were pooled for sequencing, and variation in per-sample TCR yields was attributed mainly to small differences in library volumes within the pool. In alopecia patients, the study followed how the peripheral blood TCR repertoire changed in vivo over primary and secondary sensitization to diphenylcyclopropenone (DPC), a hapten. Patient blood was sampled pre-sensitization (week 0) and at 2, 6 and about 24 weeks after DPC sensitization. Blood for TCR sequencing was provided by twenty-nine alopecia patients at one to four time points (pre-sensitization, 2, 6 and 24 weeks).

The paper's findings and limits, for the study overall: Because all patients had alopecia, a presumed autoimmune disease, the immune response of the patients might differ from that of healthy individuals. After repeated subsampling, changes were observed in the strength of the expansion versus patch-test correlation and in the threshold at which the correlation became significant. Compared with pre-sensitization or healthy control sets, expanded TCRs formed significantly more large CDR3 similarity clusters, which is consistent with antigen-driven responses. DPC sensitization did not change the number of TCRs with a frequency above 1 in 1000, and there was no evidence of changes in global repertoire structure. A positive correlation was found between the number of PT1 expanded TCRs and patch test score, with significance reached at thresholds 8, 16 and 32 but not 4.

This clonotype has at least ten counts. It lacks a known antigen. Base-call qualities are not available, and no considerably larger clone is one nucleotide away. The time point label, read with the paper, signifies: patch test 3, about 24 weeks after DPC sensitization. What this sample's treatment or condition label stands for: therapeutic diphenylcyclopropenone sensitization with weekly scalp DPC. Blood at each patch-test visit was drawn before the patch test was applied. Patients were eligible if aged 18 to 70, diagnosed with alopecia and judged suitable for DPC therapy, and pregnant patients were excluded. Total RNA was isolated from unfractionated whole blood collected in Tempus Blood RNA tubes. Library preparation was by RACE. Sequencing instrument: NextSeq 500. During library preparation, unique molecular identifiers were attached to individual cDNA molecules so that TCRs could be counted quantitatively and reproducibly. From each blood RNA sample, both TCR alpha and TCR beta chains were sequenced. Turning to the authors' computational methods: Samples had a median of around 92,000 TCRs, with a range from about 23,224 to 750,000. The Decombinator software suite was used to annotate the V, J and CDR3 of the TCR reads. Every sample was subsampled to the same number of TCRs (28,000) for the PS versus PT1 abundance plots. TCRs were defined as expanded if absent before sensitization and observed at least eight times at the 2-week time point. TCRdb reworked the public reads: Q25 trimming with fastp, MiXCR clone assembly, productive beta chains retained. A single entry per CDR3 protein holds the most common genes and DNA from its merged rows. The V and J calls and clone size are TCRdb's, not the authors'. The sample table records more than 80,000 distinct CDR3 sequences; more than 10% of these occur just once. The top ten clones comprise 3% to 4% of the sample.

V drops 0 bases and J drops 0 bases, leaving 17 bases in between. Reading from cysteine to phenylalanine, the CDR3 counts 18 amino acids. The CDR3 DNA has 54 bases and is translated from base 1. Via the germline V gene, CDR1 is SGDLS and CDR2 YYNGEE. The rearrangement joined TRBV9 to TRBJ2-3; the best D guess is TRBD2, with 5 bases matching. This TCR came from a woman aged 45-65 years with alopecia areata. Some clones in this sample may be carry-over from other donors' samples. Here the sequenced sample was whole blood, taken in connection with sensitization to the hapten diphenylcyclopropenone (DPC). CDR3 sequence: CASSVGPLPAASTDTQYF. The bases are TGTGCCAGCAGCGTAGGCCCCCTCCCAGCGGCCAGCACAGATACGCAGTATTTT. Supplemented by the reference TRBV9 and TRBJ2-3 proteins around the CDR3, the complete variable domain is DSGVTQTPKHLITATGQRVTLRCSPRSGDLSVYWYQQSLDQGLQFLIQYYNGEERAKGNILERFSAQQFPDLHSELNLSSLELGDSALYFCASSVGPLPAASTDTQYFGPGTRLTVL.